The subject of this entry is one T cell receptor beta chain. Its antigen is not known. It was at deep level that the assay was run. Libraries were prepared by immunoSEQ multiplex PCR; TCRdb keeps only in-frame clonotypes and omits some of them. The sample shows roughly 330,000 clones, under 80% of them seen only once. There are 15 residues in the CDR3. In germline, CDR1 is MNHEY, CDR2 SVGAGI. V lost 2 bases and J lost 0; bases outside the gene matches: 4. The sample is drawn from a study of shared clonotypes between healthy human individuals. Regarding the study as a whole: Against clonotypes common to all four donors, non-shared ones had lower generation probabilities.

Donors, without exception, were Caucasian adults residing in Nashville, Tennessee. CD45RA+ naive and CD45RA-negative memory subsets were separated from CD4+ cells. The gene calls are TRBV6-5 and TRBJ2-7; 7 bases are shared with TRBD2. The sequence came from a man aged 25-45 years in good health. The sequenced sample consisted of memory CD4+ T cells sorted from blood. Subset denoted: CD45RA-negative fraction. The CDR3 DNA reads TGTGCCAGCAGTTACGGCGGGAGTGGCTCCTACGAGCAGTACTTC. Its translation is CASSYGGSGSYEQYF.